There are many counts of the clone carrying this TCR beta chain. Its antigen is still unknown. This sample was taken from a study of T cells in Graves' hyperthyroidism and ophthalmopathy. Study information: Specimen type is peripheral blood, collected at initial diagnosis prior to any treatment. Study observations and caveats: Expanded thyroid clonotypes (above 0.001) were mostly also found in blood. Ophthalmopathy could be told apart from stable hyperthyroidism with a 13 V-J model.

Amplified TCR beta CDR3 regions came from RNA transcripts. HTBI primers drove first-round RT-PCR of the TCR CDR3. Each CDR3 protein gets one entry after TCRdb re-called the multiplex PCR reads with MiXCR. The repertoire holds about 35,000 distinct CDR3 sequences, with less than 50% as singletons. Germline V gives CDR1 MNHEY, CDR2 SMNVEV (reference sequence). The length of the CDR3 is 14 residues. Trimming left V 3 bases short and J 4 bases short, with 12 bases between. With a duration under 2 months, the hyperthyroidism was newly diagnosed in patients aged 18 to 65. The sequence came from a woman between 45 and 60 years old with Graves' hyperthyroidism that later progressed to Graves' ophthalmopathy. Sequencing was done on a sample of blood. The genes are TRBV27 and TRBJ2-5; D uncertain. The CDR3 region is CASSFGVRAETQYF. The DNA of the CDR3 is TGTGCCAGCAGTTTTGGGGTCCGAGCAGAGACCCAGTACTTC.